Following are 17 T cell receptor beta chains from one sample sequenced in a study of PD-1 blockade in classical Hodgkin lymphoma (dated by TCRdb to about 2020). The library was made by the immunoSEQ multiplex PCR assay. Drawn from immuneACCESS, this table holds only the in-frame rearrangements with V and J called that TCRdb kept. Clones are partly lost; checked studies trace under half to an unresolved V gene and leave the rest unexplained. This sample comprises tens of thousands of clones, about three quarters of them detected only once. The ten largest clonotypes hold roughly 22% of the sample. The meaning of the sample's time point label: cycle 2 day 1 (C2D1) of nivolumab. Every trial patient had relapsed after autologous stem cell transplantation, and cohorts A, B and C differed in prior brentuximab vedotin exposure. The sample consisted of peripheral blood mononuclear cells (PBMCs), taken before the second cycle of nivolumab. The source of these receptors is a human donor with classical Hodgkin lymphoma.

This clone was seen once. The chain couples TRBV5-1 to TRBJ1-5; 8 bases fit TRBD1. The germline V gene has CDR1 SGHRS and CDR2 YFSETQ. The CDR3 is 15 amino acids. Trimming took 3 bases from V and 5 from J; bases not matched to a gene: 7. The CDR3 nucleotides read TGCGCCAGCAGCTCTAGGGACAGGCTGTATCAGCCCCAGCATTTT. Its translation: CASSSRDRLYQPQHF.

The rearrangement links TRBV5-6 to TRBJ1-4, with a weak D call TRBD1 (6 bases). Germline V gene lookup returns CDR1 SGHDT and CDR2 YYEEEE. The CDR3 extends over 14 amino acids. V was cut by 2 bases and J by 8 bases, with 13 bases left in between. DNA of the CDR3: TGTGCCAGCAGCTTATGGCAGGGGAAAGAAAAACTGTTTTTT. This translates into CASSLWQGKEKLFF. The variable domain in full, with the rest retrieved from reference TRBV5-6 and TRBJ1-4, is DAGVTQSPTHLIKTRGQQVTLRCSPKSGHDTVSWYQQALGQGPQFIFQYYEEEERQRGNFPDRFSGHQFPNYSSELNVNALLLGDSALYLCASSLWQGKEKLFFGSGTQLSVL.

The rearrangement joins TRBV5-4 to TRBJ2-5; D tentatively fits TRBD1 or TRBD2 (6 bases each). The length of the CDR3 is 14 residues. V was shortened by 2 bases and J by 5 bases, with 13 bases between the two germline ends. The germline CDR1 and CDR2 sequences are SGHNT and YYREEE (reference sequence). The CDR3 DNA follows: TGTGCCAGCAGCTTACCAGGGGCGGGGGAGACCCAGTACTTC. This translates into CASSLPGAGETQYF.

The chain employs TRBV27 and TRBJ2-2, with D possibly being TRBD1 (5 bases). The CDR3 covers 14 residues. Trimming left V 2 bases short and J 3 bases short, with 7 bases between. Germline assignment: CDR1 MNHEY and CDR2 SMNVEV (reference sequence). For the CDR3, the DNA is TGTGCCAGCAGTTTAAGGGGTTACACCGGGGAGCTGTTTTTT. Its translation: CASSLRGYTGELFF.

This clone appeared once. V usage is TRBV30 and J usage is TRBJ2-7; D remains unclear. Trimming removed 1 base from V and 3 bases from J, with 4 bases in between. The CDR3 has 11 residues. Germline values: CDR1 GTSNPN, CDR2 SVGIG (reference sequence). CDR3 amino acids: CAWSGNYEQYF. In nucleotides, the CDR3 is TGTGCCTGGAGTGGCAACTACGAGCAGTACTTC.

The chain couples TRBV7-9 to TRBJ2-3; D is perhaps TRBD2 (6 bases). This CDR3 is built from 14 residues. With 5 bases removed from V and 0 bases from J, the gap between germline ends came to 9 bases. CDR1 and CDR2 from the germline V gene are SEHNR and FQNEAQ (reference sequence). The CDR3 protein is CASSPGDSTDTQYF. CDR3 sequence (DNA): TGTGCCAGCAGCCCGGGGGATAGCACAGATACGCAGTATTTT.

The chain carries TRBV4-1 and TRBJ1-6; tentatively, D is TRBD1 (5 bases). The germline V and J ends were trimmed by 2 bases and 8 bases, with 13 bases remaining between them. This CDR3 contains 15 residues. Per germline, CDR1 MGHRA and CDR2 YSYEKL. The CDR3 loop is CASSQSGAGDSPLHF. CDR3 DNA sequence: TGCGCCAGCAGCCAATCCGGGGCTGGGGATTCACCCCTCCACTTT.

This chain joins TRBV7-2 and TRBJ2-7, with 9 nucleotides matching TRBD1. Germline values: CDR1 SGHTA, CDR2 FQGNSA. The CDR3 extends over 17 amino acids. After removal of 4 bases from V and 6 bases from J, the junction contained 16 bases not matched to a gene. CDR3 sequence reads: CASSSLPGQGEWGEQYF. The DNA for the CDR3 is TGTGCCAGCAGCTCCCTACCGGGACAGGGTGAATGGGGCGAGCAGTACTTC.

This chain links TRBV7-2 with TRBJ2-5, with TRBD1 as a possible D gene (6 bases). Germline V gene lookup returns CDR1 SGHTA and CDR2 FQGNSA. The CDR3 runs to 13 residues. Trimming cost V 4 bases and J 4 bases, with 10 bases left between them. The CDR3 is CASSSTGSETQYF. The DNA of the CDR3 is TGTGCCAGCAGCTCGACAGGCTCAGAGACCCAGTACTTC. Full variable domain (missing parts from reference TRBV7-2 and TRBJ2-5): GAGVSQSPSNKVTEKGKDVELRCDPISGHTALYWYRQSLGQGLEFLIYFQGNSAPDKSGLPSDRFSAERTGGSVSTLTIQRTQQEDSAVYLCASSSTGSETQYFGPGTRLLVL.

Written as DNA, the CDR3 is TGTGCCAGCAGCCATACTAGCGGCGGCACAGATACGCAGTATTTT. This sequence encodes CASSHTSGGTDTQYF. This rearrangement joins TRBV4-2 to TRBJ2-3; the match to TRBD2 covers 8 bases. Germline CDR1 and CDR2: LGHNA and YNFKEQ. This CDR3 region has 15 residues. With V trimmed by 3 bases and J by 1 base, 3 bases remained unmatched.

This clone was counted once. CDR3 protein: CASSLRPQEGYTF. The CDR3 DNA sequence: TGTGCCAGCAGCTTAAGGCCTCAGGAAGGCTACACCTTC. This sequence joins TRBV7-2 and TRBJ1-2; D gene uncertain. V gave up 2 bases and J gave up 8 bases, with 12 bases separating them. Germline loops: CDR1 SGHTA, CDR2 FQGNSA. CDR3 length equals 13 residues.

This clone was seen a few times. The rearrangement uses TRBV27 and TRBJ2-1; 10 nucleotides agree with TRBD2. The CDR3 extends over 17 amino acids. V lost 7 bases and J lost 6; bases outside the gene matches: 15. Germline V gives CDR1 MNHEY, CDR2 SMNVEV (reference sequence). The CDR3 DNA sequence: TGTGCCAGCACCCTAGGGGCTAGCGGGGGTCCCCTCAATGAGCAGTTCTTC. Encoded protein: CASTLGASGGPLNEQFF.

The V call is TRBV5-4, the J call TRBJ1-1; 8 bases are a match to TRBD1. Looked up from germline, CDR1 is SGHNT and CDR2 is YYREEE (reference sequence). The CDR3 is 16 residues long. The trim removed 0 bases at V and 6 bases at J, leaving 10 bases unmatched. In nucleotides, the CDR3 is TGTGCCAGCAGCTTGGGGCAGGGGGCGAAAGGAGCTGAAGCTTTCTTT. Encoded protein: CASSLGQGAKGAEAFF.

V gene TRBV9 combines with J gene TRBJ2-1, with 11 bases identical to TRBD2. V lost 4 bases, J lost 0 bases, and 12 bases stayed unmatched. Germline loops: CDR1 SGDLS, CDR2 YYNGEE. The CDR3 loop spans 19 amino acids. CDR3 coding DNA: TGTGCCAGCAGCCCACAGGGAGTAGCGGGGGGGAGCTCCTACAATGAGCAGTTCTTC. It codes for CASSPQGVAGGSSYNEQFF.

The chain joins TRBV2 to TRBJ2-5; D is unclear. Germline CDR1 is SNHLY and CDR2 is FYNNEI. Between the trimmed V and J ends, which lost 4 bases and 2 bases, there was a span of 8 bases. This CDR3 is built from 13 residues. The CDR3 DNA is TGTGCCAGCAGTGGGATAGCACAAGAGACCCAGTACTTC. Translation gives CASSGIAQETQYF.

This clone was counted only a few times. The CDR3 DNA follows: TGTGCCAGCAGCTTGCGAGGGGTTTTGAACACTGAAGCTTTCTTT. The encoded protein is CASSLRGVLNTEAFF. This chain uses TRBV5-6 with TRBJ1-1, with D possibly being TRBD1 (5 bases). The V end was cut by 1 base, the J end by 0 bases, with 10 bases between. CDR3 length: 15 residues. The V gene's germline CDR1 is SGHDT and CDR2 YYEEEE.

The CDR3 nucleotides are TGTGCCAGCAGCTTAGACGGGAGGATGGGGGAGCAGTACTTC. Amino acid sequence: CASSLDGRMGEQYF. The chain is built from TRBV7-9 and TRBJ2-7; 7 nucleotides agree with TRBD2. CDR1 is SEHNR and CDR2 is FQNEAQ in the germline V gene (reference sequence). The length of the CDR3 is 14 residues. V was pared by 1 base and J by 7 bases, with 7 bases of the junction left unmatched.